Detailed here is one T cell receptor (beta chain). Its antigen is not identified. The sample originates from a study of post-analysis software for immune sequencing data. On the study more broadly: Included among the disease courses, which were recorded for the cohort, were relapsing-remitting, secondary progressive and progressive-relapsing multiple sclerosis. Findings of the study overall: Under the F measure, samples that were prepared in one batch clustered strongly together. Five TRBV segments appeared more often in patients than in controls, and TRBV5-6, TRBV5-1 and TRBV20-1 were among these. For normalized Chao1 diversity, multiple sclerosis patients scored significantly lower than controls did.

The CDR3 spans 12 residues. From germline, CDR1 is SQVTM and CDR2 ANQGSEA. Deletions cut 3 bases from V and 5 bases from J, with 10 bases between. Sequencing libraries made from TCR beta cDNA carried unique molecular identifiers. Each sample of roughly 0.95 to 10 million input T cells yielded 500,000 or so cDNA molecules, so each molecule approximated one T cell. TCRdb processed the PCR reads anew with MiXCR; each CDR3 protein has one entry. This sample yields fewer than 700,000 distinct CDR3 sequences, of which roughly 40% are seen a single time; more than 1.5% belongs to the top ten. V and J are TRBV29-1 and TRBJ2-5; D is uncertain. This clonotype originated in a girl aged 5 to 17 with multiple sclerosis. The sequencing sample was made of blood. The CDR3 region is CSVEERRETQYF. The CDR3 nucleotides are TGCAGCGTTGAGGAGAGAAGGGAGACCCAGTACTTC.